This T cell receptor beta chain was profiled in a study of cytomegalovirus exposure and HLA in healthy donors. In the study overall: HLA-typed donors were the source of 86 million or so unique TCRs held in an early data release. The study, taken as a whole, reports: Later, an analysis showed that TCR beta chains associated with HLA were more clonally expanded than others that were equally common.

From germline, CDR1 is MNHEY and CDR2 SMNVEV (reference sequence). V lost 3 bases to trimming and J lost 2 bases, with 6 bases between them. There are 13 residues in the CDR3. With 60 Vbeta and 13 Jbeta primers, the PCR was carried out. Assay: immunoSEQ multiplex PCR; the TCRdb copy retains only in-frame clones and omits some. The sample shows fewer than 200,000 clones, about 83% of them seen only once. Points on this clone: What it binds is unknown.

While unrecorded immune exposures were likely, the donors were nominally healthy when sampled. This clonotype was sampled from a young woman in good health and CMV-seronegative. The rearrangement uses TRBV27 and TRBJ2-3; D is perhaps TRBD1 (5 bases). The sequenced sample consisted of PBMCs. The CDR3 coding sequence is TGTGCCAGCAGTTTGACAGTCACAGATACGCAGTATTTT. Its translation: CASSLTVTDTQYF.